Listed below are T cell receptor beta chains from one sample, sequenced in a study of T cell responses to AZD1222 COVID-19 vaccine. Produced via immunoSEQ multiplex PCR; TCRdb's table is partial and in-frame only. Here the sample spans 150,000 to 160,000 clones, roughly 90% being singletons. The input for sequencing was peripheral blood, taken on day 0 of MenACWY control vaccination. Receptors were obtained from an adult in good health. CDR3s include the opening cysteine and the closing phenylalanine or tryptophan. The order of the fields is V gene, D gene, J gene, clone size, CDR3 DNA, CDR3 protein. D genes are given only for firm matches. A clone size is listed for some rows: how often the clone was seen (once, few, many), or a class if it is expanded.

>TRBV18|.|TRBJ1-5|.
TGTGCCAGCCCTACTCGGTGGGAATATAGCAATCAGCCCCAGCATTTT
CASPTRWEYSNQPQHF
>TRBV6-6|.|TRBJ1-4|.
TGTGCCAGCAGTTATGGTCCCTCTAATGAAAAACTGTTTTTT
CASSYGPSNEKLFF
>TRBV10-3|TRBD2|TRBJ2-5|.
TGTGCCACGCGCCCTCGGGAGGGGTCGGAGACCCAGTACTTC
CATRPREGSETQYF
>TRBV28|TRBD2|TRBJ2-4|.
TGTGCCAGCAGTCCACTAGCGGGGGGAATAGCCAAAAACATTCAGTACTTC
CASSPLAGGIAKNIQYF
>TRBV24-1|TRBD1|TRBJ2-3|.
TGTGCCACCAGTGATTTGCAGGGGGCCACAGATACGCAGTATTTT
CATSDLQGATDTQYF
>TRBV5-8|.|TRBJ2-5|few
TGTGCCAGCAGCTGGCCAGGTGTAGGGGAGACCCAGTACTTC
CASSWPGVGETQYF
>TRBV18|TRBD1|TRBJ2-7|once
TGTGCCAGCTCACCTAAACAAAACAGGGGCCTAAGCTCCTACGAGCAGTACTTC
CASSPKQNRGLSSYEQYF
>TRBV2|TRBD1|TRBJ1-2|once
TGTGCCAGCAGTGAAGGGACAGGTTATGGCTACACCTTC
CASSEGTGYGYTF
>TRBV18|.|TRBJ2-7|.
TGTGCCAGCCAGGGGAACTACGAGCAGTACTTC
CASQGNYEQYF
>TRBV19|.|TRBJ1-3|.
TGTGCCAGTAGATTGAAGGGTTTTGACTCTGGAAACACCATATATTTT
CASRLKGFDSGNTIYF
>TRBV6-2/TRBV6-3|.|TRBJ1-5|.
TGTGCCAGCAGTTACTCAGGATTCGATCAGCCCCAGCATTTT
CASSYSGFDQPQHF
>TRBV5-1|.|TRBJ2-1|.
TGCGCCAGCAGGGATGGGGTGTCCGCCTACAATGAGCAGTTCTTC
CASRDGVSAYNEQFF
>TRBV28|.|TRBJ2-5|.
TGTGCCAGCATCACGGCAGGGGAAAGGCAAGAGACCCAGTACTTC
CASITAGERQETQYF
>TRBV5-1|.|TRBJ2-2|.
TGCGCCAGCAGCTTGGTTAGTGGGCCCGGGGAGCTGTTTTTT
CASSLVSGPGELFF
>TRBV5-1|TRBD1|TRBJ2-7|.
TGCGCCAGCAGCGCCCCCGGGACAGGGAACTACGAGCAGTACTTC
CASSAPGTGNYEQYF
>TRBV5-4|.|TRBJ2-2|.
TGTGCCAGCAGCTCCGGGACACCTGCGAACACCGGGGAGCTGTTTTTT
CASSSGTPANTGELFF
>TRBV3-1/TRBV3-2|.|TRBJ1-1|.
TGTGCCAGCAGCCACTGGGATTCCCCTGAAGCTTTCTTT
CASSHWDSPEAFF
>TRBV5-4|.|TRBJ2-2|.
TGTGCCAGCAGCTTAACAGGGAAACCCACCGGGGAGCTGTTTTTT
CASSLTGKPTGELFF
>TRBV18|.|TRBJ1-1|.
TGTGCCAGCTCACTACAAAGTAACACTGAAGCTTTCTTT
CASSLQSNTEAFF
>TRBV19|TRBD1|TRBJ2-5|.
TGTGCCAGTAGGCGTTTGGGACAGCTCAGCGTGACCCAGTACTTC
CASRRLGQLSVTQYF
>TRBV29-1|.|TRBJ1-2|.
TGCAGCGTTAATCAGGGGAACTATGGCTACACCTTC
CSVNQGNYGYTF
>TRBV7-2|.|TRBJ1-2|.
TGTGCCAGCAGCCTCTCGGGACGTAGTTCTTATGGCTACACCTTC
CASSLSGRSSYGYTF
>TRBV10-3|.|TRBJ2-1|.
TGTGCCATCCGGGGGGATGGGGGGCCCAATGAGCAGTTCTTC
CAIRGDGGPNEQFF
>TRBV29-1|.|TRBJ2-1|.
TGCAGCGTTGAAGTGGATGGGACTGAGCAGTTCTTC
CSVEVDGTEQFF
>TRBV11-2|.|TRBJ2-1|.
TGTGCCAGCAGCTTAGTAGGTCAGGAGGACAATGAGCAGTTCTTC
CASSLVGQEDNEQFF
>TRBV2|.|TRBJ1-2|few
TGTGCCAGCAGGACCGGGGTTAACTATGGCTACACCTTC
CASRTGVNYGYTF
>TRBV5-1|.|TRBJ1-5|.
TGCGCCAGCAGTGCAGTCGCGGGCAATCAGCCCCAGCATTTT
CASSAVAGNQPQHF
>TRBV29-1|.|TRBJ1-1|.
TGCAGCGTTGAAGCAGTCATCCGCGGTGAAGCTTTCTTT
CSVEAVIRGEAFF
>TRBV9|.|TRBJ1-6|.
TGTGCCAGCAGCGCTCGGGGTTATAATTCACCCCTCCACTTT
CASSARGYNSPLHF
>TRBV10-3|.|TRBJ1-1|.
TGTGCCATCAGTGAAAGGGAATTGAGGACTGAAGCTTTCTTT
CAISERELRTEAFF
>TRBV10-3|TRBD1|TRBJ1-2|.
TGTGCCATCTCACGTGCCACAGGGGCCTATGGCTACACCTTC
CAISRATGAYGYTF
>TRBV7-3|TRBD2|TRBJ2-1|.
TGTGCCAGCAGCCCGACTAGCGGGAGGGCCTACAATGAGCAGTTCTTC
CASSPTSGRAYNEQFF
>TRBV29-1|TRBD1|TRBJ2-1|.
TGCAGCGTTGAGTGGACAGGGGGGTACAATGAGCAGTTCTTC
CSVEWTGGYNEQFF
>TRBV6-1|.|TRBJ1-1|.
TGTGCCAGCAGTGACGGAGGCTACACTGAAGCTTTCTTT
CASSDGGYTEAFF
>TRBV7-9|.|TRBJ1-6|.
TGTGCCAGCAGCTTATCTAATTCACCCCTCCACTTT
CASSLSNSPLHF
>TRBV3-1/TRBV3-2|TRBD1|TRBJ2-7|.
TGTGCCAGCGGCCGAAGGGGACAGGGATCCTCCTACGAGCAGTACTTC
CASGRRGQGSSYEQYF
>TRBV5-4|.|TRBJ2-1|.
TGTGCCAGCAGCTTAAACAATGAGCAGTTCTTC
CASSLNNEQFF
>TRBV6-1|TRBD1|TRBJ1-2|.
TGTGCCAGCAGTGATGAGGGACAGGGTAACTATGGCTACACCTTC
CASSDEGQGNYGYTF
>TRBV5-4|.|TRBJ1-4|.
TGTGCCAGCAGCACACCGACTGATGGGGATGAAAAACTGTTTTTT
CASSTPTDGDEKLFF
>TRBV3-1/TRBV3-2|TRBD2|TRBJ2-7|once
TGTGCCAGCAGCCGAGTTAGCGGGAGCGTCGACGAGCAGTACTTC
CASSRVSGSVDEQYF
>TRBV19|TRBD1|TRBJ1-4|.
TGTGCCAGTAGTATACAGTTCACAGGGGGCACTGAAAAACTGTTTTTT
CASSIQFTGGTEKLFF
>TRBV7-9|TRBD2|TRBJ2-3|.
TGTGCCATTAGAGGGGCTAGCGGGAGGACCCTTAGCACAGATACGCAGTATTTT
CAIRGASGRTLSTDTQYF
>TRBV15|TRBD1|TRBJ1-2|.
TGTGCCACCAGCAGAAACAGGGGAACTAACTATGGCTACACCTTC
CATSRNRGTNYGYTF
>TRBV5-1|.|TRBJ1-3|.
TGCGCCAGCAGCCACGGTCCCTCCTCTGGAAACACCATATATTTT
CASSHGPSSGNTIYF
>TRBV15|TRBD1|TRBJ2-1|.
TGTGCCACCAGCAGCGCTCGGGACAGGGGGACAAATGAGCAGTTCTTC
CATSSARDRGTNEQFF
>TRBV18|.|TRBJ2-1|.
TGTGCCAGCTCACCACCGAGGCCTAGCTCCTACAATGAGCAGTTCTTC
CASSPPRPSSYNEQFF
>TRBV5-1|.|TRBJ2-3|.
TGCGCCAGCCAAGGAGGGGTATACCGCACAGATACGCAGTATTTT
CASQGGVYRTDTQYF